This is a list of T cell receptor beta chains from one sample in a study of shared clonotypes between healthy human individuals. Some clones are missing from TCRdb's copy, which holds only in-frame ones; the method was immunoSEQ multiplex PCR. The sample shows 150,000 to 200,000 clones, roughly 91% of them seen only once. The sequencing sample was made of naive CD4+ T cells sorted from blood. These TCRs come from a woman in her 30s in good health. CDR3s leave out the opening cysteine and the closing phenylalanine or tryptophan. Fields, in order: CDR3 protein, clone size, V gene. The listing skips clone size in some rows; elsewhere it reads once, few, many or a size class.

ASSQEGGSFSGNTIY few TRBV4-1
ASSLGGGFANEKLF . TRBV28
ASSRGSQPQH . TRBV28
ASSSGGRPTDTQY . TRBV28
ASSPGQGYTGELF . TRBV18
ASSYGSTNEKLF . TRBV6-5
ASSPGDGNTEAF . TRBV18
ASSPHSNQPQH . TRBV19
ASSLADSSGNTIY . TRBV28
ASSLTSGRGSEQF . TRBV11-2
ASSLDRSYEQY once TRBV11-2
ASSLSVVEQY . TRBV28
ASSDLGSDYGYT . TRBV27
ATSPLETYEQY . TRBV27
ASSLAFGSSYEQY . TRBV5-4
ASSLEGRDTEAF . TRBV5-1
ASSLGRQGNSYEQY . TRBV7-8
ASSVAELSSGANVLT once TRBV2
ASRAREHQPQH . TRBV28
ASSLVAGESYEQY . TRBV7-2
ASSLVGRPNTGELF . TRBV7-2
AGTSGNSYEQY . TRBV28
ASSPQGYEQY . TRBV14
ASRDAKNTEAF . TRBV6-1
ASSLEGTGQETQY . TRBV7-9
ASSGGVGYGYT . TRBV6-6
ASSEYRTSAIRDEQF . TRBV2